This is a list of T cell receptor beta chains from one sample in a study of cytomegalovirus exposure and HLA in healthy donors. Only in-frame clones appear in the TCRdb table, and some are missing; sequencing was by immunoSEQ multiplex PCR. The table includes hundreds of thousands of clones, about 81% detected once. The specimen sequenced was PBMCs. The receptors stem from a man between 35 and 55 years old in good health and CMV-seropositive. CDR3s include the opening cysteine and the closing phenylalanine or tryptophan. Size values are once, few and many counts, or a class for expanded clones, and some rows have none.

clone size: -
V gene: TRBV7-9
J gene: TRBJ1-1
CDR3 protein: CASTGKSTEAFF

clone size: -
V gene: TRBV6-1
J gene: TRBJ2-3
CDR3 protein: CASSEPAGREWDTQYF

clone size: -
V gene: TRBV19
J gene: TRBJ1-3
CDR3 protein: CASSITGGPGNTIYF

clone size: few
V gene: TRBV19
J gene: TRBJ2-3
CDR3 protein: CASKASSGGGTDTQYF

clone size: once
V gene: TRBV7-9
J gene: TRBJ1-3
CDR3 protein: CASSKGQGGNTIYF

clone size: -
V gene: TRBV19
J gene: TRBJ1-1
CDR3 protein: CASSSLSRRGPEAFF

clone size: once
V gene: TRBV19
J gene: TRBJ2-6
CDR3 protein: CASSIGGSGANVLTF

clone size: -
V gene: TRBV7-8
J gene: TRBJ2-7
CDR3 protein: CASSHGQLYEQYF

clone size: -
V gene: TRBV5-1
J gene: TRBJ2-1
CDR3 protein: CASSSTSGQRAYNEQFF

clone size: -
V gene: TRBV2
J gene: TRBJ1-2
CDR3 protein: CASSRDRGTVYGYTF

clone size: -
V gene: TRBV27
J gene: TRBJ2-1
CDR3 protein: CASSLRGGLRDEQFF

clone size: -
V gene: TRBV11-3
J gene: TRBJ2-2
CDR3 protein: CASNLPGQGALDTGELFF

clone size: -
V gene: TRBV6-1
J gene: TRBJ2-1
CDR3 protein: CASSAPWSGIYNEQFF

clone size: -
V gene: TRBV14
J gene: TRBJ2-3
CDR3 protein: CASSQDLTDTQYF

clone size: -
V gene: TRBV11-3
J gene: TRBJ2-3
CDR3 protein: CASSPTRSGDTQYF

clone size: -
V gene: TRBV21-1
J gene: TRBJ2-5
CDR3 protein: CASSKGRTRYQETQYF

clone size: few
V gene: TRBV7-9
J gene: TRBJ2-3
CDR3 protein: CASSRRTSGSSTDTQYF

clone size: -
V gene: TRBV11-3
J gene: TRBJ1-1
CDR3 protein: CASSFINTEAFF

clone size: -
V gene: TRBV6-6
J gene: TRBJ2-7
CDR3 protein: CASRPLAGGLSYEQYF

clone size: -
V gene: TRBV4-2
J gene: TRBJ1-1
CDR3 protein: CASSQTGDNTEAFF

clone size: -
V gene: TRBV27
J gene: TRBJ2-1
CDR3 protein: CASTQGSGRGAYNEQFF

clone size: few
V gene: TRBV5-1
J gene: TRBJ1-1
CDR3 protein: CASSRETGPGAEAFF

clone size: -
V gene: TRBV4-1
J gene: TRBJ1-1
CDR3 protein: CASKEGVNTEAFF

clone size: -
V gene: TRBV11-2
J gene: TRBJ2-1
CDR3 protein: CASSTRLAGAYNEQFF

clone size: -
V gene: TRBV5-1
J gene: TRBJ1-5
CDR3 protein: CASSLAGQGNQPQHF

clone size: few
V gene: TRBV30
J gene: TRBJ2-3
CDR3 protein: CAWSGRGGFADTQYF

clone size: -
V gene: TRBV6-1
J gene: TRBJ1-5
CDR3 protein: CASSGRDRGLLNQPQHF

clone size: -
V gene: TRBV5-1
J gene: TRBJ2-2
CDR3 protein: CASSLQVNTGELFF

clone size: few
V gene: TRBV15
J gene: TRBJ2-3
CDR3 protein: CATSRERGVGDTQYF

clone size: -
V gene: TRBV28
J gene: TRBJ2-1
CDR3 protein: CASTITAGSNNEQFF

clone size: -
V gene: TRBV28
J gene: TRBJ1-2
CDR3 protein: CASRGQSGGYTF

clone size: -
V gene: TRBV18
J gene: TRBJ1-4
CDR3 protein: CASSPDGERGKLFF

clone size: -
V gene: TRBV6-5
J gene: TRBJ2-5
CDR3 protein: CASSPFPLEWETQYF

clone size: -
V gene: TRBV5-1
J gene: TRBJ2-1
CDR3 protein: CASSMVAGSSYNEQFF

clone size: medium-sized
V gene: TRBV6-6
J gene: TRBJ2-1
CDR3 protein: CASRFIAGGDEQFF

clone size: -
V gene: TRBV27
J gene: -
CDR3 protein: CASSLREGPYEQYF

clone size: -
V gene: TRBV15
J gene: TRBJ2-1
CDR3 protein: CATSRYPLYNEQFF